This T cell receptor beta chain is from a study of CD8 T cells in ankylosing spondylitis. Each CDR3 protein gets one entry after TCRdb re-called the 5' RACE reads with MiXCR. The sample has roughly 130,000 distinct CDR3 sequences, roughly 6.6% seen once. The CDR3 runs 17 residues. V shed 3 bases and J 7 bases; nucleotides not matched to a gene: 15. Germline assignment: CDR1 SGHAT and CDR2 FQNNGV. This clonotype has at least ten counts. Sequencing was done on a sample of blood, either unsorted or a sorted T cell fraction (not recorded which). The source is a male donor with ankylosing spondylitis or in good health (not recorded which). The chain combines TRBV11-2 with TRBJ2-1; TRBD1 agrees at 7 bases. CDR3 nucleotides: TGTGCCAGCAGCTTTTTAGTCAGTCAGGGGGTTTGGAATGAGCAGTTCTTC. It encodes CASSFLVSQGVWNEQFF.